This T cell receptor (beta chain) was identified in a study of control samples from healthy donors and cancer patients. Using immunoSEQ multiplex PCR, the repertoire was profiled, and TCRdb retains in-frame clones only, with some absent. The sample includes around 180,000 clones, around 90% seen only once; the top ten take roughly 5.3%. The sequencing sample was made of blood. The receptor was derived from a woman under 40 in good health.

This CDR3 reads CASSFVWSDTQYF. CDR3 bases: TGCGCCAGCAGCTTCGTGTGGTCGGATACGCAGTATTTT. The J gene is TRBJ2-3, the V gene TRBV5-1; D is undetermined. The V gene's germline CDR1 is SGHRS and CDR2 YFSETQ. V gave up 2 bases and J gave up 6 bases, with 10 bases separating them. The CDR3 has 13 residues.